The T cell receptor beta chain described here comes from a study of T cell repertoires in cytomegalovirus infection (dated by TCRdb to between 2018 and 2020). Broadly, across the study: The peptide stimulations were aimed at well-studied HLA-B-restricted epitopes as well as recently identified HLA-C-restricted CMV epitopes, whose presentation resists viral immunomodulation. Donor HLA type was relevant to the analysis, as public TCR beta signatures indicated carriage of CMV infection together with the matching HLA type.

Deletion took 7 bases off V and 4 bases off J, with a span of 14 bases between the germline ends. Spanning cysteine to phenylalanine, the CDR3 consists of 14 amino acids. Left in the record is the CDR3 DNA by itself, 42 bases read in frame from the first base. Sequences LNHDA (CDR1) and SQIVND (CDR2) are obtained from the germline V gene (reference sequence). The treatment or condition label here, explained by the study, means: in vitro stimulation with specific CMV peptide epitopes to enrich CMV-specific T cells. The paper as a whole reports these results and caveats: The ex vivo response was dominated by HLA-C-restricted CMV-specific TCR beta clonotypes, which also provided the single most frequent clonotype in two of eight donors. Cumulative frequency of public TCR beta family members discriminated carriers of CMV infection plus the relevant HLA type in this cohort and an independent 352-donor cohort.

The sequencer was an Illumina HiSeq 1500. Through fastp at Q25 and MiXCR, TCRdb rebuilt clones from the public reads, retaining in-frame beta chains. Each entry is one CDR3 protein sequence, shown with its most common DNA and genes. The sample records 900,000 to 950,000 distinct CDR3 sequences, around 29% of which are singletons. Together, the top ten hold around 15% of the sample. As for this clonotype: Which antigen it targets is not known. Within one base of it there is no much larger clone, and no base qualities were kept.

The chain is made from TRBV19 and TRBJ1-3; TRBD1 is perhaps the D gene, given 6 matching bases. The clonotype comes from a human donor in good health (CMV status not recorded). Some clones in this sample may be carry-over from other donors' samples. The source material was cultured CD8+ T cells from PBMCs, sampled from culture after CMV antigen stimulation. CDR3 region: CASTLTGSGNTIYF. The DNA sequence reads TGTGCCAGTACTCTTACAGGGTCCGGAAACACCATATATTTT.